This is a list of T cell receptor beta chains from one sample in a study of shared clonotypes between healthy human individuals. Measured with immunoSEQ multiplex PCR; TCRdb has only the in-frame clones, and not every one. The data hold about 2.4 million clones, with approximately 94% observed a single time. Sample: naive CD4+ T cells from PBMCs. Receptors originate from a young man in good health. Some clones in this sample may be carry-over from other donors' samples. The CDR3 runs from the conserved cysteine through the conserved F or W. A D gene is named only where the DNA matches it firmly. Only part of the rows carry a size: once, few, many, or a class if the clone is expanded.

clone_size: NA; d_call: NA; j_call: TRBJ2-5; v_call: TRBV6-1; cdr3_nt: TGTGCCAGCGGATCCGGGTCCCAAGAGACCCAGTACTTC; cdr3_aa: CASGSGSQETQYF
clone_size: NA; d_call: NA; j_call: TRBJ2-2; v_call: TRBV6-5; cdr3_nt: TGTGCCAGCAGTTCGGGGCCGGAGCTGTTTTTT; cdr3_aa: CASSSGPELFF
clone_size: NA; d_call: NA; j_call: TRBJ2-3; v_call: TRBV28; cdr3_nt: TGTGCCAGCAGTTCGGCGGCAGATACGCAGTATTTT; cdr3_aa: CASSSAADTQYF
clone_size: once; d_call: TRBD1; j_call: TRBJ1-5; v_call: TRBV6-1; cdr3_nt: TGTGCCAGCGCCACAGGGGGCAATCAGCCCCAGCATTTT; cdr3_aa: CASATGGNQPQHF
clone_size: NA; d_call: TRBD2; j_call: TRBJ2-7; v_call: TRBV5-6; cdr3_nt: TGTGCCAGCAGACGTAGCGGGGAGACCTACGAGCAGTACTTC; cdr3_aa: CASRRSGETYEQYF
clone_size: NA; d_call: NA; j_call: TRBJ1-4; v_call: TRBV7-9; cdr3_nt: TGTGCCAGCAGCCCGGAAAGGGACGGACCTTCAACTAATGAAAAACTGTTTTTT; cdr3_aa: CASSPERDGPSTNEKLFF
clone_size: NA; d_call: TRBD2; j_call: TRBJ2-3; v_call: TRBV5-1; cdr3_nt: TGCGCCAGCAGCTTGCAACTAGCGGATCCTGCTAGCACAGATACGCAGTATTTT; cdr3_aa: CASSLQLADPASTDTQYF
clone_size: NA; d_call: NA; j_call: TRBJ1-5; v_call: TRBV15; cdr3_nt: TGTGCCACCAGCAGAGAGAACAATCAGCCCCAGCATTTT; cdr3_aa: CATSRENNQPQHF
clone_size: NA; d_call: TRBD1; j_call: TRBJ1-1; v_call: TRBV10-3; cdr3_nt: TGTGCCATCAGTGATGCCGGGACAGCCTCGATATTGAACACTGAAGCTTTCTTT; cdr3_aa: CAISDAGTASILNTEAFF
clone_size: NA; d_call: NA; j_call: TRBJ1-4; v_call: TRBV4-2; cdr3_nt: TGTGCCAGCAGCTTCCGCACAACTAATGAAAAACTGTTTTTT; cdr3_aa: CASSFRTTNEKLFF
clone_size: NA; d_call: NA; j_call: TRBJ2-3; v_call: TRBV29-1; cdr3_nt: TGCAGCGCCGGTGGAAGCAGGGGATACACAGATACGCAGTATTTT; cdr3_aa: CSAGGSRGYTDTQYF
clone_size: NA; d_call: TRBD2; j_call: TRBJ2-2; v_call: TRBV7-2; cdr3_nt: TGTGCCAGCACCCGGGAGGGCCGTTTCGGGGAGCTGTTTTTT; cdr3_aa: CASTREGRFGELFF
clone_size: NA; d_call: NA; j_call: TRBJ2-1; v_call: TRBV19; cdr3_nt: TGTGCCAGTAGTATTTCGCGTGCCGGGGTAGGCAATGAGCAGTTCTTC; cdr3_aa: CASSISRAGVGNEQFF
clone_size: NA; d_call: TRBD2; j_call: TRBJ2-5; v_call: TRBV28; cdr3_nt: TGTGCCAGCAGTTGGGGGGGGTCGAGCGGGCAAGAGACCCAGTACTTC; cdr3_aa: CASSWGGSSGQETQYF
clone_size: NA; d_call: TRBD2; j_call: TRBJ2-1; v_call: TRBV5-4; cdr3_nt: TGTGCCATTCCCGCACTGGCGGGAGCTTCAGAGCAGTTCTTC; cdr3_aa: CAIPALAGASEQFF
clone_size: NA; d_call: NA; j_call: TRBJ2-1; v_call: TRBV27; cdr3_nt: TGTGCCAGCAGTGCGACAGGACAGCAGTTCTTC; cdr3_aa: CASSATGQQFF
clone_size: NA; d_call: TRBD1; j_call: TRBJ2-7; v_call: TRBV9; cdr3_nt: TGTGCCAGCAGCGCCGGGGACAGGAGCCTCTACGAGCAGTACTTC; cdr3_aa: CASSAGDRSLYEQYF
clone_size: few; d_call: TRBD1; j_call: TRBJ1-4; v_call: TRBV10-1; cdr3_nt: TGCGCCAGCAGTACAGGGGGCAGAACTAATGAAAAACTGTTTTTT; cdr3_aa: CASSTGGRTNEKLFF
clone_size: NA; d_call: TRBD2; j_call: TRBJ2-5; v_call: TRBV5-1; cdr3_nt: TGCGCCAGCAGCTTGGGCGGGAGGGGGCAAGAGACCCAGTACTTC; cdr3_aa: CASSLGGRGQETQYF
clone_size: NA; d_call: TRBD1; j_call: TRBJ2-5; v_call: TRBV6-5; cdr3_nt: TGTGCCAGCAGTTCCCGACAGGGGCAAGAGACCCAGTACTTC; cdr3_aa: CASSSRQGQETQYF
clone_size: NA; d_call: TRBD2; j_call: TRBJ2-7; v_call: TRBV5-1; cdr3_nt: TGCGCCAGCAGCTTTTCTAGCGGCCAGCAGTACGAGCAGTACTTC; cdr3_aa: CASSFSSGQQYEQYF
clone_size: NA; d_call: NA; j_call: TRBJ2-7; v_call: TRBV28; cdr3_nt: TGTGCCAGCACCTCACCCTCGGGAACGGCCTACGAGCAGTACTTC; cdr3_aa: CASTSPSGTAYEQYF
clone_size: once; d_call: NA; j_call: TRBJ1-4; v_call: TRBV5-6; cdr3_nt: TGTGCCAGCAGCTTGGACGGAATTAATGAAAAACTGTTTTTT; cdr3_aa: CASSLDGINEKLFF
clone_size: NA; d_call: TRBD2; j_call: TRBJ2-7; v_call: TRBV7-7; cdr3_nt: TGTGCCAGCAGCTTAGGGGGCGGGAGCTACGAGCAGTACTTC; cdr3_aa: CASSLGGGSYEQYF
clone_size: NA; d_call: NA; j_call: TRBJ2-1; v_call: TRBV10-3; cdr3_nt: TGTGCCATCAGTGAGGGGGGTGAGCAGTTCTTC; cdr3_aa: CAISEGGEQFF
clone_size: few; d_call: NA; j_call: TRBJ1-4; v_call: TRBV7-9; cdr3_nt: TGTGCCAGCAGCTTAGCGCAGGGGCTCAATGAAAAACTGTTTTTT; cdr3_aa: CASSLAQGLNEKLFF
clone_size: NA; d_call: TRBD2; j_call: TRBJ2-1; v_call: TRBV7-2; cdr3_nt: TGTGCCAGCAGCCCCCAGGCGGGAGCAGGCTACAATGAGCAGTTCTTC; cdr3_aa: CASSPQAGAGYNEQFF
clone_size: NA; d_call: TRBD2; j_call: TRBJ2-5; v_call: TRBV28; cdr3_nt: TGTGCCAGCAGTTTATGGGCGGGAGTGGGAGAGACCCAGTACTTC; cdr3_aa: CASSLWAGVGETQYF
clone_size: NA; d_call: NA; j_call: TRBJ1-1; v_call: TRBV6-1; cdr3_nt: TGTGCCAGCAGTGAAGCGCTGGGCTTGACTGAAGCTTTCTTT; cdr3_aa: CASSEALGLTEAFF
clone_size: NA; d_call: NA; j_call: TRBJ1-1; v_call: TRBV5-1; cdr3_nt: TGCGCCAGCAGCTTGGATCGAGCGAACACTGAAGCTTTCTTT; cdr3_aa: CASSLDRANTEAFF
clone_size: NA; d_call: NA; j_call: TRBJ1-1; v_call: TRBV6-6; cdr3_nt: TGTGCCAGCAGCCGACCGCCGGGACGTCCGAACACTGAAGCTTTCTTT; cdr3_aa: CASSRPPGRPNTEAFF
clone_size: NA; d_call: TRBD1; j_call: TRBJ2-7; v_call: TRBV5-6; cdr3_nt: TGTGCCAGCAGCCGGACAGGCGCGAGCTCCTACGAGCAGTACTTC; cdr3_aa: CASSRTGASSYEQYF
clone_size: NA; d_call: NA; j_call: TRBJ1-2; v_call: TRBV28; cdr3_nt: TGTGCCACCTCACAGGGCGTCTATGGCTACACCTTC; cdr3_aa: CATSQGVYGYTF
clone_size: once; d_call: TRBD1; j_call: TRBJ2-1; v_call: TRBV7-7; cdr3_nt: TGTGCCAGCAGCTTATGCGACCGGACAGGGGGTTACTCCAATGAGCAGTTCTTC; cdr3_aa: CASSLCDRTGGYSNEQFF
clone_size: NA; d_call: NA; j_call: TRBJ2-1; v_call: TRBV9; cdr3_nt: TGTGCCAGCAGCTCAAGTTCGGGAGAGCAGTTCTTC; cdr3_aa: CASSSSSGEQFF
clone_size: NA; d_call: NA; j_call: TRBJ1-2; v_call: TRBV27; cdr3_nt: TGTGCCAGCAGTTCTGGAGCCGGGGGACCCTATGGCTACACCTTC; cdr3_aa: CASSSGAGGPYGYTF
clone_size: NA; d_call: TRBD1; j_call: TRBJ1-2; v_call: TRBV7-6; cdr3_nt: TGTGCCAGCAGCGCGACAGGGTTAAAAGGCTACACCTTC; cdr3_aa: CASSATGLKGYTF
clone_size: NA; d_call: TRBD2; j_call: TRBJ2-2; v_call: TRBV19; cdr3_nt: TGTGCCAGTAGTATACGGGGACTAGCGGGAATTGCGAACACCGGGGAGCTGTTTTTT; cdr3_aa: CASSIRGLAGIANTGELFF
clone_size: once; d_call: NA; j_call: TRBJ1-5; v_call: TRBV28; cdr3_nt: TGTGCCAGCAGCCGACCAGGGAATAGCAATCAGCCCCAGCATTTT; cdr3_aa: CASSRPGNSNQPQHF
clone_size: NA; d_call: TRBD1; j_call: TRBJ2-7; v_call: TRBV6-1; cdr3_nt: TGTGCCAGCAAACGGGACAGGCCCTACGAGCAGTACTTC; cdr3_aa: CASKRDRPYEQYF
clone_size: NA; d_call: NA; j_call: TRBJ2-7; v_call: TRBV19; cdr3_nt: TGTGCCAGCGCACAGGGCCTCCGTCCATACGAGCAGTACTTC; cdr3_aa: CASAQGLRPYEQYF
clone_size: NA; d_call: NA; j_call: TRBJ2-7; v_call: TRBV5-6; cdr3_nt: TGTGCCAGCAGCTTTCGCGGGAATTCCTACGAGCAGTACTTC; cdr3_aa: CASSFRGNSYEQYF
clone_size: NA; d_call: NA; j_call: TRBJ2-1; v_call: TRBV15; cdr3_nt: TGTGCCACCAGACGGCTGAACTCCTACAATGAGCAGTTCTTC; cdr3_aa: CATRRLNSYNEQFF
clone_size: NA; d_call: NA; j_call: TRBJ2-1; v_call: TRBV18; cdr3_nt: TGTGCCAGCTCACCACGGGGGCAATCCTACAATGAGCAGTTCTTC; cdr3_aa: CASSPRGQSYNEQFF
clone_size: NA; d_call: NA; j_call: TRBJ2-7; v_call: TRBV19; cdr3_nt: TGTGCCAGTAGTATAATAGGGGACTCCTACGAGCAGTACTTC; cdr3_aa: CASSIIGDSYEQYF
clone_size: NA; d_call: TRBD2; j_call: TRBJ2-7; v_call: TRBV7-2; cdr3_nt: TGTGCCAGCAGCTTAGTTAGCGGGAGGGCGTACGAGCAGTACTTC; cdr3_aa: CASSLVSGRAYEQYF
clone_size: NA; d_call: NA; j_call: TRBJ1-1; v_call: TRBV11-2; cdr3_nt: TGTGCCAGCAGCCCCTGGCCTGAAGCTTTCTTT; cdr3_aa: CASSPWPEAFF
clone_size: NA; d_call: NA; j_call: TRBJ1-2; v_call: TRBV2; cdr3_nt: TGTGCCAGCAGTGAAGCGGGGGGGAGGGTACGCTACACCTTC; cdr3_aa: CASSEAGGRVRYTF
clone_size: NA; d_call: TRBD1; j_call: TRBJ2-3; v_call: TRBV6-5; cdr3_nt: TGTGCCAGCAGTAACGGACAGGGGCGAACAGATACGCAGTATTTT; cdr3_aa: CASSNGQGRTDTQYF
clone_size: NA; d_call: NA; j_call: TRBJ1-1; v_call: TRBV7-6; cdr3_nt: TGTGCCAGCAGCTTAGTCCCAGCAGGGACGACGAACACTGAAGCTTTCTTT; cdr3_aa: CASSLVPAGTTNTEAFF